The entry below gives a single T cell receptor (beta chain) sequence along with its context. This specimen comes from a study of response to subunit inactivated influenza vaccine. CDR3 length: 15 amino acids. The J segment lost 9 bases and the V segment lost 5 bases, leaving 14 bases of the junction unmatched. The germline V gene has CDR1 SGHRS and CDR2 YFSETQ. TCRdb redid the calling of the RT-PCR reads with MiXCR, one entry per CDR3 protein. The sample includes about 500,000 distinct CDR3 sequences, 16% of them seen just once. This chain connects TRBV5-1 to TRBJ2-1; 7 bases line up with TRBD1. Material: CD4+ T cells sorted from PBMCs, obtained less than 30 months after vaccination. The receptor was derived from a man between 50 and 75 years old who received an inactivated influenza vaccine. CDR3 in amino acids: CASRHHRGNLGEQFF. For the CDR3, the DNA is TGCGCCAGCAGGCATCACAGGGGCAATTTGGGTGAGCAGTTCTTC. Full variable domain (outside the CDR3, taken from reference TRBV5-1 and TRBJ2-1): KAGVTQTPRYLIKTRGQQVTLSCSPISGHRSVSWYQQTPGQGLQFLFEYFSETQRNKGNFPGRFSGRQFSNSRSEMNVSTLELGDSALYLCASRHHRGNLGEQFFGPGTRLTVL.